This TCR beta chain was sequenced during a study of blood T cell repertoires in COVID-19. About the study: Some COVID-19 samples were acute and others convalescent; all came from the United States, Italy and Spain. Nucleic acid was either cDNA or gDNA, and it came from T cells, B-cell-depleted T cells, or PBMCs.

Assay: immunoSEQ multiplex PCR; the TCRdb copy retains only in-frame clones and omits some. Of over 90,000 clones detected, roughly 87% appear once; the ten largest clones hold 17%. Looked up from germline, CDR1 is ENHRY and CDR2 is SYGVKD. V dropped 6 bases and J dropped 3; count of bases not matched to a gene: 11. This CDR3 comprises 15 residues. The V gene is TRBV10-3, the J gene TRBJ2-7; 7 bases line up with TRBD1. This TCR came from a woman at least 80 years old in a cohort sampled during active COVID-19. The sequencing sample was made of peripheral blood. This CDR3 reads CAISNPGGQNYEQYF. The CDR3 DNA follows: TGTGCCATCAGCAATCCTGGGGGACAGAACTACGAGCAGTACTTC.